Presented here are 23 T cell receptor beta chains from one specimen sequenced in a study of T-cell memory formation after mild COVID-19 (dated by TCRdb to the early 2020s). Libraries were made using 5' RACE. Sequenced using an Illumina NovaSeq 6000. TCRdb handled the public reads itself, with Q25 trimming in fastp and clone calling in MiXCR, and kept productive beta chains. Rows are combined by CDR3 protein, so each entry shows the most common genes and DNA. Present in this sample are just over 400,000 distinct CDR3 sequences, more than 20% of which were seen just once. Around 14% of the sample is taken by the ten largest. The specimen was PBMCs or a T cell subset sorted from them (not recorded which). The receptors stem from an adult woman who had mild COVID-19 (a few samples of this study predate the infection). The sample titles of this study are shuffled in the database, so cell type and time point are left out; the donor was told from shared clones.

This clonotype was observed many times. The chain recombines TRBV5-1 with TRBJ2-1; 14 bases line up with TRBD2. The CDR3 length is 15 residues. With 4 bases clipped from V and 7 bases from J, the junction kept 4 bases outside the gene matches. CDR1 and CDR2 (germline): SGHRS, YFSETQ. This CDR3 is CASSAGTSGSNEQFF. The CDR3 DNA reads TGCGCCAGCAGCGCGGGGACTAGCGGGAGTAATGAGCAGTTCTTC.

The chain uses TRBV24-1 and TRBJ2-1; 8 nucleotides line up with TRBD1. The ends lost 2 bases at V and 2 bases at J; junction bases unmatched: 4. Per the germline V gene, CDR1 is KGHDR and CDR2 is SFDVKD. This CDR3 has 16 amino acids. The CDR3 sequence: CATSDYRGNPYNEQFF. The CDR3 nucleotides read TGTGCCACCAGTGATTACAGGGGGAATCCCTACAATGAGCAGTTCTTC.

CDR3 region: CASSYSSDNSGNTIYF. The CDR3 DNA reads TGTGCCAGCAGTTACTCATCCGACAACTCTGGAAACACCATATATTTT. The chain combines TRBV6-5 with TRBJ1-3; D unresolved. The germline V gene encodes CDR1 MNHEY and CDR2 SVGAGI. The CDR3 length is 16 residues. V dropped 0 bases and J dropped 0 bases, with 9 bases sitting between them.

This clonotype was observed at least ten times. The chain has TRBV19 and TRBJ2-5, with 9 bases aligning to TRBD1. With 10 bases clipped from V and 7 bases from J, the junction kept 19 bases outside the gene matches. The V gene's germline CDR1 is LNHDA and CDR2 SQIVND (reference sequence). This CDR3 spans 16 amino acids. The CDR3 DNA reads as TGTGCCACCCAGACCTTTCATACAGGGGGCCGGGGGACCCAGTACTTC. This translates into CATQTFHTGGRGTQYF.

The chain carries TRBV15 and TRBJ2-3; perhaps TRBD2 as D (5 bases). The CDR3 totals 13 residues. The V gene's germline CDR1 is LNHNV and CDR2 YYDKDF (reference sequence). V was trimmed by 0 bases and J by 6 bases, leaving 7 bases between them. The CDR3 DNA reads TGTGCCACCAGCAGAGATGTAGCGGATACGCAGTATTTT. Translation gives CATSRDVADTQYF.

This clonotype occurred a few times. The rearrangement links TRBV7-3 to TRBJ2-1; D is possibly TRBD2 (6 bases). V dropped 2 bases and J dropped 1 base, with 9 bases sitting between them. The CDR3 consists of 15 residues. Looked up from germline, CDR1 is SGHTA and CDR2 is FQGTGA. The CDR3 DNA follows: TGTGCCAGCAGCTTACGAAGCGGGTCCTACAATGAGCAGTTCTTC. Translating it yields CASSLRSGSYNEQFF.

This chain uses TRBV15 with TRBJ2-5; 7 bases fit TRBD2. Losses at the gene ends were 0 bases for V and 5 bases for J; bases not matched to a gene: 6. CDR3 length: 15 amino acids. CDR1 LNHNV and CDR2 YYDKDF come from the germline V gene (reference sequence). This CDR3 reads CATSRDLGEGETQYF. In nucleotides, the CDR3 is TGTGCCACCAGCAGAGATCTCGGGGAGGGGGAGACCCAGTACTTC.

This clonotype was seen only a few times. V gene TRBV5-6 combines with J gene TRBJ1-1; 9 nucleotides line up with TRBD1. Per the germline V gene, CDR1 is SGHDT and CDR2 is YYEEEE. V dropped 4 bases and J dropped 0; count of bases not matched to a gene: 10. The CDR3 totals 17 residues. DNA for the CDR3: TGTGCCAGCAGCCGACAACAGGGGGCAGATATGAACACTGAAGCTTTCTTT. As protein: CASSRQQGADMNTEAFF.

This chain connects TRBV20-1 to TRBJ1-4; 8 bases map to TRBD1. The CDR3 runs to 13 residues. CDR1 is DFQATT and CDR2 is SNEGSKA in the germline V gene (reference sequence). DNA for the CDR3: TGCAGCGCGCTTAGACAGGGGATTGAAAAACTGTTTTTT. Its protein is CSALRQGIEKLFF.

This clonotype was observed many times. The J gene is TRBJ2-4, the V gene TRBV4-2, with D perhaps TRBD2 (6 bases). This CDR3 contains 15 residues. Trimming left V 3 bases short and J 7 bases short, with 16 bases between. The germline V gene encodes CDR1 LGHNA and CDR2 YNFKEQ. The CDR3 region has the DNA TGTGCCAGCAGCCATGGGGACGGGAGTGGTAACATTCAGTACTTC. Its protein product is CASSHGDGSGNIQYF.

This clonotype was counted once. The DNA of the CDR3 is TGTGCCAGCAGCTTGAGAGGACTAGCGATTTACGAGCAGTACTTC. Its protein is CASSLRGLAIYEQYF. The chain employs TRBV5-6 and TRBJ2-7, with 9 bases that match TRBD2. CDR3 length equals 15 residues. The V gene's germline CDR1 is SGHDT and CDR2 YYEEEE. With 1 base clipped from V and 4 bases from J, the junction kept 6 bases outside the gene matches.

The genes are TRBV12-3 or TRBV12-4 and TRBJ1-2; 7 nucleotides match TRBD1. V lost 5 bases and J lost 6; bases outside the gene matches: 6. The CDR3 extends over 13 amino acids. The CDR3 region is CASSRPGGDGYTF. DNA for the CDR3: TGTGCCAGCAGTCGACCAGGGGGGGATGGCTACACCTTC.

The J gene is TRBJ1-2, the V gene TRBV3-1, with a tentative D call TRBD1 (5 bases). Trimming cost V 5 bases and J 5 bases, with 15 bases left between them. CDR1 LGHDT and CDR2 YNNKEL come from the germline V gene (reference sequence). This CDR3 is 14 amino acids long. This CDR3 reads CASSAPTDPYGYTF. CDR3 sequence (DNA): TGTGCCAGCAGCGCTCCGACAGACCCTTATGGCTACACCTTC.

J is TRBJ1-2 and V is TRBV5-8; D is possibly TRBD1 (5 bases). V was pared by 5 bases and J by 8 bases, with 13 bases between. Germline lookup yields CDR1 SGHTS and CDR2 YDEGEE. CDR3 length: 12 residues. The CDR3 sequence is CASRPGPGGYTF. The DNA for the CDR3 is TGTGCCAGCAGACCGGGCCCAGGGGGCTACACCTTC.

This clonotype was counted a few times. The chain has TRBV4-3 and TRBJ2-7, with 7 positions matching TRBD2. Germline-derived CDR1 and CDR2 are LGHNA and YSLEER. The J segment lost 2 bases and the V segment lost 0 bases, leaving 7 bases of the junction unmatched. CDR3 size: 16 residues. The CDR3, as DNA: TGCGCCAGCAGCCAAGATTGGCGGGAGATCCCCTACGAGCAGTACTTC. Translated: CASSQDWREIPYEQYF.

This chain's CDR3 is CATSGYQHQETQYF. In nucleotides, the CDR3 is TGTGCCACCAGTGGATACCAGCACCAAGAGACCCAGTACTTC. This chain connects TRBV24-1 to TRBJ2-5; no firm D call. The CDR3 consists of 14 residues. Germline assignment: CDR1 KGHDR and CDR2 SFDVKD. Trimming shortened V by 5 bases and J by 0 bases, and 9 bases separated the two germline ends.

This rearrangement joins TRBV29-1 to TRBJ2-7; 13 bases line up with TRBD2. Unmatched junction bases numbered 4, after V lost 5 bases and J lost 6 bases. The CDR3 loop spans 13 amino acids. Germline CDR1 SQVTM, CDR2 ANQGSEA. The CDR3 DNA follows: TGCAGCGTTCGGACTAGCGGGAGTGCCGAGCAGTACTTC. Amino acids: CSVRTSGSAEQYF.

The rearrangement uses TRBV10-3 and TRBJ2-1, with 10 positions matching TRBD2. From germline, CDR1 is ENHRY and CDR2 SYGVKD. There are 15 residues in the CDR3. After removal of 4 bases from V and 4 bases from J, the junction contained 4 bases not matched to a gene. CDR3: CAISVGGLAYNEQFF. CDR3 nucleotide sequence: TGTGCCATCAGTGTCGGGGGACTAGCGTACAATGAGCAGTTCTTC.

This clonotype was detected only a few times. This chain links TRBV12-3 or TRBV12-4 with TRBJ2-3; 8 positions match TRBD2. Trimming removed 3 bases from V and 4 bases from J; junction bases left unmatched: 9. The CDR3 has 16 amino acids. The CDR3 is CASSFDRGGGADTQYF. The DNA of the CDR3 is TGTGCCAGCAGTTTTGATCGGGGGGGCGGGGCAGATACGCAGTATTTT.

The rearrangement joins TRBV13 to TRBJ2-4, with 8 nucleotides matching TRBD2. V shed 4 bases, J shed 0 bases, and the junction held 8 bases outside the gene matches. Germline CDR1 reads PRHDT; CDR2 reads FYEKMQ (reference sequence). The CDR3 is made up of 17 amino acids. The CDR3 sequence is CASSSNERERAKNIQYF. CDR3 coding DNA: TGTGCCAGCAGCTCAAACGAGCGGGAGAGAGCCAAAAACATTCAGTACTTC. The full variable domain, in which reference TRBV13 and TRBJ2-4 provide the parts outside the CDR3, is AAGVIQSPRHLIKEKRETATLKCYPIPRHDTVYWYQQGPGQDPQFLISFYEKMQSDKGSIPDRFSAQQFSDYHSELNMSSLELGDSALYFCASSSNERERAKNIQYFGAGTRLSVL.

This sequence joins TRBV20-1 and TRBJ2-3; 8 bases are a match to TRBD2. CDR1 and CDR2 from the germline V gene are DFQATT and SNEGSKA (reference sequence). CDR3 length: 15 amino acids. Trimming removed 4 bases from V and 2 bases from J; junction bases left unmatched: 8. CDR3: CSATGGLVATDTQYF. The CDR3 DNA reads TGCAGTGCTACCGGGGGACTAGTGGCCACAGATACGCAGTATTTT.

The V and J genes are TRBV15 and TRBJ2-7, with a possible D match to TRBD1 (5 bases). The CDR3 runs to 14 residues. CDR1 LNHNV and CDR2 YYDKDF come from the germline V gene (reference sequence). The V end lost 0 bases, the J end lost 4 bases, and 10 bases lay between the germline ends. This chain's CDR3 is CATSRDQGGYEQYF. CDR3 in DNA: TGTGCCACCAGCAGAGATCAGGGTGGGTACGAGCAGTACTTC.

This chain uses TRBV5-4 with TRBJ2-5; D is possibly TRBD2 (7 bases). Germline values: CDR1 SGHNT, CDR2 YYREEE (reference sequence). V lost 5 bases, J lost 4 bases, and 24 bases lay in between. The CDR3 loop spans 17 amino acids. The chain's CDR3 is CASSSRRGLGTAETQYF. Written as DNA, the CDR3 is TGTGCCAGCAGTTCCCGGCGGGGGCTGGGTACGGCAGAGACCCAGTACTTC. Using reference TRBV5-4 and TRBJ2-5 for the parts outside the CDR3, the full variable domain is ETGVTQSPTHLIKTRGQQVTLRCSSQSGHNTVSWYQQALGQGPQFIFQYYREEENGRGNFPPRFSGLQFPNYSSELNVNALELDDSALYLCASSSRRGLGTAETQYFGPGTRLLVL.